Following are 24 T cell receptor beta chains from one sample sequenced in a study of blood T cell repertoires in COVID-19. TCRdb's copy holds only in-frame clones and misses some; the assay was immunoSEQ multiplex PCR. The table records under 200,000 clones, approximately 84% of them present only once. Material for sequencing was peripheral blood. These receptor sequences come from a woman in her sixties or seventies with COVID-19, enrolled during active disease.

The rearrangement joins TRBV5-1 to TRBJ2-5, with 7 bases fitting TRBD2. The germline gives CDR1 SGHRS, CDR2 YFSETQ. This CDR3 contains 14 residues. Unmatched junction bases numbered 2, after V lost 1 base and J lost 2 bases. Here the CDR3 reads CASSLSGGQETQYF. The DNA of the CDR3 is TGCGCCAGCAGCTTGTCGGGGGGTCAAGAGACCCAGTACTTC.

The chain employs TRBV7-6 and TRBJ1-1; 9 bases are a match to TRBD1. The V gene's germline CDR1 is SGHVS and CDR2 FNYEAQ. The CDR3 totals 16 residues. Unmatched junction bases numbered 8, after V lost 5 bases and J lost 1 base. The CDR3, as DNA: TGTGCCAGCAGCCCGGGACAGGGTGTCGGGAACACTGAAGCTTTCTTT. Encoded protein: CASSPGQGVGNTEAFF.

The V and J genes are TRBV4-2 and TRBJ1-1, with 9 bases matching TRBD1. With V trimmed by 7 bases and J by 7 bases, 7 bases remained unmatched. Looked up from germline, CDR1 is LGHNA and CDR2 is YNFKEQ. The CDR3 length is 13 residues. This CDR3 is CASNRDREHEAFF. DNA for the CDR3: TGTGCCAGCAACCGGGACAGGGAACATGAAGCTTTCTTT.

The rearrangement links TRBV5-8 to TRBJ1-5, with D perhaps matching TRBD1 (5 bases). Germline V gives CDR1 SGHTS, CDR2 YDEGEE. V was pared by 2 bases and J by 6 bases, with 9 bases between. This CDR3 has 13 amino acids. The CDR3 sequence is CASSLSGGQPQHF. Here the CDR3 DNA reads TGTGCCAGCAGCTTAAGCGGGGGTCAGCCCCAGCATTTT.

The rearrangement links TRBV19 to TRBJ1-1, with TRBD1 as a possible D gene (5 bases). The CDR3 is 14 amino acids. Germline V lookup: CDR1 LNHDA, CDR2 SQIVND (reference sequence). Trimming shortened V by 5 bases and J by 5 bases, and 15 bases separated the two germline ends. The CDR3 reads CASSQDGGGTEAFF. CDR3 in DNA: TGTGCCAGTAGTCAGGACGGGGGAGGAACTGAAGCTTTCTTT.

This clone occurred a few times. The rearrangement links TRBV5-8 to TRBJ1-5, with 8 positions matching TRBD1. The CDR3 runs 16 residues. V was pared by 4 bases and J by 6 bases, with 12 bases of the junction left unmatched. Germline V gene sequence: CDR1 SGHTS, CDR2 YDEGEE. In nucleotides, the CDR3 is TGTGCCAGCAGCCCCGGACAGGGAGGGTTTGGTCAGCCCCAGCATTTT. Protein: CASSPGQGGFGQPQHF.

The chain carries TRBV7-3 and TRBJ2-2, with D possibly being TRBD1 (7 bases). CDR3 length: 16 residues. CDR1 is SGHTA and CDR2 is FQGTGA in the germline V gene. Trimming removed 6 bases from V and 0 bases from J, with 14 bases in between. Here the CDR3 reads CASRGSGGPNTGELFF. CDR3 DNA sequence: TGTGCCAGCAGAGGTTCAGGGGGGCCGAACACCGGGGAGCTGTTTTTT.

The gene calls are TRBV11-2 and TRBJ1-3, with D hard to call. Germline V CDR1 and CDR2: SGHAT, FQNNGV. The V end was cut by 5 bases, the J end by 3 bases, with 8 bases between. The CDR3 consists of 13 residues. The CDR3 is CASSLGLGNTIYF. The CDR3 DNA sequence: TGTGCCAGCAGCCTCGGACTTGGAAACACCATATATTTT. The complete variable domain, with remaining parts taken from reference TRBV11-2 and TRBJ1-3, reads EAGVAQSPRYKIIEKRQSVAFWCNPISGHATLYWYQQILGQGPKLLIQFQNNGVVDDSQLPKDRFSAERLKGVDSTLKIQPAKLEDSAVYLCASSLGLGNTIYFGEGSWLTVV.

V and J are TRBV7-9 and TRBJ1-3, with TRBD1 matching over 7 bases. There are 17 residues in the CDR3. V gave up 2 bases and J gave up 0 bases; unmatched junction bases: 7. Germline V gene sequence: CDR1 SEHNR, CDR2 FQNEAQ (reference sequence). CDR3 DNA sequence: TGTGCCAGCAGCTTATCAGGGGGTTCATCCTCTGGAAACACCATATATTTT. It specifies CASSLSGGSSSGNTIYF.

The chain couples TRBV5-1 to TRBJ1-6, with a possible D match to TRBD1 (5 bases). The CDR3 totals 16 residues. Germline loops: CDR1 SGHRS, CDR2 YFSETQ. Trimming left V 2 bases short and J 5 bases short, with 14 bases between. The CDR3 bases are TGCGCCAGCAGCTTCGCCCCGACAGATGATAATTCACCCCTCCACTTT. Encoded protein: CASSFAPTDDNSPLHF.

The genes are TRBV30 and TRBJ2-7; 7 bases match TRBD2. The CDR3 sequence is 14 residues long. Trimming at V came to 2 bases and at J to 2 bases, leaving 6 bases not matched to a gene. The germline gives CDR1 GTSNPN, CDR2 SVGIG (reference sequence). The CDR3 reads CAWSKGGGTYEQYV. The CDR3 nucleotides are TGTGCCTGGAGTAAAGGCGGGGGTACCTACGAGCAGTACGTC.

The rearrangement joins TRBV7-2 to TRBJ1-5; unclear D gene. From germline, CDR1 is SGHTA and CDR2 FQGNSA. Trimming left V 5 bases short and J 6 bases short, with 17 bases between. This CDR3 spans 15 amino acids. CDR3 amino acids: CASSLLPVAGQPQHF. The CDR3 coding sequence is TGTGCCAGCAGCCTATTACCGGTCGCCGGTCAGCCCCAGCATTTT.

The CDR3 region is CASSRGQASSGNTIYF. For the CDR3, the DNA is TGTGCCAGCAGCCGAGGACAGGCCAGCTCTGGAAACACCATATATTTT. The chain carries TRBV11-1 and TRBJ1-3; TRBD1 matches at 7 bases. This CDR3 contains 16 residues. V lost 5 bases to trimming and J lost 0 bases; unmatched junction nucleotides: 7. Germline lookup yields CDR1 SGHAT and CDR2 FQDESV (reference sequence).

V gene TRBV2 combines with J gene TRBJ1-2; 7 nucleotides align to TRBD1. The trim removed 5 bases at V and 10 bases at J, leaving 7 bases unmatched. The germline CDR1 and CDR2 sequences are SNHLY and FYNNEI. The CDR3 consists of 12 residues. The CDR3 DNA follows: TGTGCCAGCAGTCGACAGGGTTGGGACTACACCTTC. It is translated as CASSRQGWDYTF. Full variable domain (missing parts from reference TRBV2 and TRBJ1-2): EPEVTQTPSHQVTQMGQEVILRCVPISNHLYFYWYRQILGQKVEFLVSFYNNEISEKSEIFDDQFSVERPDGSNFTLKIRSTKLEDSAMYFCASSRQGWDYTFGSGTRLTVV.

The rearrangement joins TRBV29-1 to TRBJ2-1, with D possibly being TRBD2 (6 bases). Trimming stripped 6 bases from V and 0 bases from J, with 15 bases between. The CDR3 extends over 15 amino acids. Germline V gene sequence: CDR1 SQVTM, CDR2 ANQGSEA. CDR3 DNA: TGCAGCGTGTCCGGGACTCCCCTCTCCTACAATGAGCAGTTCTTC. Amino acids: CSVSGTPLSYNEQFF.

The CDR3 region is CASSLKREAQETQYF. The CDR3 DNA follows: TGTGCCAGCAGCTTGAAGAGGGAGGCCCAAGAGACCCAGTACTTC. The rearrangement joins TRBV13 to TRBJ2-5, with D maybe TRBD2 (6 bases). V lost 3 bases to trimming and J lost 1 base, with 12 bases between them. This CDR3 has 15 amino acids. Germline values: CDR1 PRHDT, CDR2 FYEKMQ (reference sequence).

The chain employs TRBV2 and TRBJ2-2; 12 bases are shared with TRBD2. CDR3 length equals 16 residues. Germline V gene data show CDR1 as SNHLY and CDR2 as FYNNEI. V trimming: 7 bases; J trimming: 3 bases; junction bases outside the gene matches: 6. The CDR3 here is CASNLAGGRYTGELFF. CDR3 nucleotide sequence: TGTGCCAGCAATCTAGCGGGGGGGCGTTACACCGGGGAGCTGTTTTTT. The complete variable domain, with remaining parts taken from reference TRBV2 and TRBJ2-2, reads EPEVTQTPSHQVTQMGQEVILRCVPISNHLYFYWYRQILGQKVEFLVSFYNNEISEKSEIFDDQFSVERPDGSNFTLKIRSTKLEDSAMYFCASNLAGGRYTGELFFGEGSRLTVL.

This chain connects TRBV12-3 or TRBV12-4 to TRBJ1-1; D is ambiguous. This CDR3 comprises 12 residues. V gave up 6 bases and J gave up 6 bases, with 11 bases separating them. The CDR3 nucleotides read TGTGCCAGCAGCCGCGGCCCTTCTGAAGCTTTCTTT. Its translation is CASSRGPSEAFF.

The chain couples TRBV27 to TRBJ1-2, with D perhaps TRBD1 (5 bases). Between the trimmed V and J ends, which lost 6 bases and 2 bases, there was a span of 13 bases. This CDR3 has 14 residues. Germline assignment: CDR1 MNHEY and CDR2 SMNVEV (reference sequence). In DNA, the CDR3 is TGTGCCAGCAGACTTAGCGGGGGAAACTATGGCTACACCTTC. Its translation is CASRLSGGNYGYTF.

The chain's CDR3 is CASRSTPGTGANIQYF. In nucleotides, the CDR3 is TGTGCCAGCAGATCGACCCCCGGGACAGGGGCAAACATTCAGTACTTC. The chain links TRBV6-6 to TRBJ2-4; the match to TRBD1 covers 10 bases. Germline V lookup: CDR1 MNHNY, CDR2 SVGAGI (reference sequence). CDR3 length: 16 amino acids. Trimming removed 6 bases from V and 6 bases from J; junction bases left unmatched: 11.

The chain links TRBV7-9 to TRBJ1-2, with D possibly TRBD1 on 5 matching bases. Per germline, CDR1 SEHNR and CDR2 FQNEAQ (reference sequence). The CDR3 is 11 amino acids. CDR3 protein: CGGATNYGYTF. The CDR3, as DNA: TGTGGTGGGGCTACTAACTATGGCTACACCTTC.

This chain joins TRBV7-6 and TRBJ1-1, with no clear D. This CDR3 has 12 amino acids. Per the germline V gene, CDR1 is SGHVS and CDR2 is FNYEAQ. V shed 5 bases and J shed 1 base, with 5 bases lying between them. CDR3 region: CASSPRNTEAFF. As DNA, the CDR3 is TGTGCCAGCAGCCCGCGGAACACTGAAGCTTTCTTT.

The chain couples TRBV5-1 to TRBJ2-6; D might be TRBD1 (5 bases). V was shortened by 4 bases and J by 0 bases, with 5 bases between the two germline ends. Germline V CDR1 and CDR2: SGHRS, YFSETQ. This CDR3 contains 14 residues. CDR3 DNA: TGCGCCAGCAGCGACAGCTCTGGGGCCAACGTCCTGACTTTC. This sequence encodes CASSDSSGANVLTF.

The J gene is TRBJ2-7, the V gene TRBV9, with 7 bases that match TRBD1. From germline, CDR1 is SGDLS and CDR2 YYNGEE. Trimming removed 4 bases from V and 3 bases from J; junction bases left unmatched: 10. This CDR3 has 15 amino acids. CDR3 in DNA: TGTGCCAGCAGCCTACGGGACAGTAGTAACTACGAGCAGTACTTC. It codes for CASSLRDSSNYEQYF. The full variable domain, its missing parts supplied by reference TRBV9 and TRBJ2-7, is DSGVTQTPKHLITATGQRVTLRCSPRSGDLSVYWYQQSLDQGLQFLIQYYNGEERAKGNILERFSAQQFPDLHSELNLSSLELGDSALYFCASSLRDSSNYEQYFGPGTRLTVT.